What follows is one T cell receptor (beta chain) and its context. These data originate in a study of blood T cell repertoires in COVID-19. TCRdb keeps only in-frame clones here, not all; method: immunoSEQ multiplex PCR. The table lists some 300,000 clones, approximately 84% of them singletons, with less than 4.5% in the top ten. In germline, CDR1 is MNHEY, CDR2 SMNVEV (reference sequence). The CDR3 extends over 14 amino acids. Trimming took 3 bases from V and 4 from J; bases not matched to a gene: 2. This TCR derives from a man aged 30-40 years who had recovered from COVID-19. This chain uses TRBV27 with TRBJ2-7, with 11 bases identical to TRBD2. Sequenced: PBMCs or T cells enriched from blood (not recorded which). This chain's CDR3 is CASSFVAGGYEQYF. In DNA form, the CDR3 reads TGTGCCAGCAGTTTCGTAGCGGGAGGGTACGAGCAGTACTTC.